This T cell receptor (beta chain) is from a study of T-cell memory formation after mild COVID-19. Study-wide results and limits: Some clones that responded turned up in pre-infection memory, which suggests that cross-reactive memory joined in.

Trimming cost V 2 bases and J 6 bases, with 12 bases left between them. The length of the CDR3 is 14 residues. In germline, CDR1 is SGHRS, CDR2 YFSETQ. TCRdb re-called the 5' RACE reads with MiXCR, one entry per CDR3 protein. The repertoire holds roughly 320,000 distinct CDR3 sequences, with under 30% as singletons. Concerning this clonotype: Its antigen is still unknown.

The origin of this receptor is an adult woman who had mild COVID-19 (a few samples of this study predate the infection). Cell type and time point are not known. Sequenced material: PBMCs or a T cell subset sorted from them (not recorded which). The genes are TRBV5-1 and TRBJ2-1; D is ambiguous. For the CDR3, the DNA is TGCGCCAGCAGCTTAGACCCGGAGTTCAATGAGCAGTTCTTC. It codes for CASSLDPEFNEQFF.